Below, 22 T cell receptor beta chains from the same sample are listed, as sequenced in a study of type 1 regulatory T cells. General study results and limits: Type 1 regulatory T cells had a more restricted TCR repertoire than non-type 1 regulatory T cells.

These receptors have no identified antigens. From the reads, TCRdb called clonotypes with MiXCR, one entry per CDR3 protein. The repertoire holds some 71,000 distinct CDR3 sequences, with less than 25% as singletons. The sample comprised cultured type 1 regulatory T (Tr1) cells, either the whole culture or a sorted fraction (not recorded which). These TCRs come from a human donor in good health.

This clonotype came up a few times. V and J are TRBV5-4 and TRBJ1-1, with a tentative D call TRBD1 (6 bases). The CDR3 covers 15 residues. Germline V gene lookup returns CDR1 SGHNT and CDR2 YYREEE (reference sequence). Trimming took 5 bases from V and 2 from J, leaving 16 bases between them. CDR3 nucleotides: TGTGCCAGCAGTCCAGGGGTTCCGGGAAACACTGAAGCTTTCTTT. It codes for CASSPGVPGNTEAFF.

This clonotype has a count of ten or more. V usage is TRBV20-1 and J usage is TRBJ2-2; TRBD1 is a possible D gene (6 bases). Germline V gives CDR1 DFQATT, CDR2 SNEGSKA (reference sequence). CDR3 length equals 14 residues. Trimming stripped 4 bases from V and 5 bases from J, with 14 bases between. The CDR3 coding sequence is TGCAGTGCTACGTGGGACATTTTAACCGGGGAGCTGTTTTTT. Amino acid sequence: CSATWDILTGELFF.

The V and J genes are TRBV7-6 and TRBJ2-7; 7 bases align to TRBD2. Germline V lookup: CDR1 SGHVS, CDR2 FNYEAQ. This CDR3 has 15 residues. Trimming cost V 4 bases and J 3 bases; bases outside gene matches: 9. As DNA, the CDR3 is TGTGCCAGCAGCTCCAGTCCGGGACTACTCTACGAGCAGTACTTC. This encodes CASSSSPGLLYEQYF.

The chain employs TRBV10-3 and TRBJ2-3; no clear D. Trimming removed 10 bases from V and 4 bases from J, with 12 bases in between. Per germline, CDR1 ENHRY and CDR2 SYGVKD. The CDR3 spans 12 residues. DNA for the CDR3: TGTGCCACCACAAACTCGGCAGATACGCAGTATTTT. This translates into CATTNSADTQYF.

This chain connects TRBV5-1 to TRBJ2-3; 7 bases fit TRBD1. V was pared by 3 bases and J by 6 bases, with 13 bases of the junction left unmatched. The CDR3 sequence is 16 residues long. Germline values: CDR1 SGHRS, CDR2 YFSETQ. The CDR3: CASSSETGRVMDTQYF. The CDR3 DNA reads TGCGCCAGCAGCTCGGAGACAGGGCGGGTGATGGATACGCAGTATTTT.

The CDR3 region is CSANEGPSTDTQYF. CDR3 DNA sequence: TGCAGCGCCAATGAAGGGCCGAGCACAGATACGCAGTATTTT. The chain couples TRBV29-1 to TRBJ2-3, with unresolved D. Germline loops: CDR1 SQVTM, CDR2 ANQGSEA. Deletions cut 7 bases from V and 0 bases from J, with 14 bases between. This CDR3 is built from 14 residues.

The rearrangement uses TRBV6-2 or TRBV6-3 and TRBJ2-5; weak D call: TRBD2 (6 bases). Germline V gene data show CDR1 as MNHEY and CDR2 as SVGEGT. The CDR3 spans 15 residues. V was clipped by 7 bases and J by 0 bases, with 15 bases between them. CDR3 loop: CASTQEGRYQETQYF. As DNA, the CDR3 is TGTGCCAGCACCCAAGAGGGGAGGTACCAAGAGACCCAGTACTTC.

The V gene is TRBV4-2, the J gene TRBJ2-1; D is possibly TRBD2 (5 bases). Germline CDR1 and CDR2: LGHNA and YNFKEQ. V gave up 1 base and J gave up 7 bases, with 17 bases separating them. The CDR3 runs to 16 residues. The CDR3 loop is CASSQVGARRTNEQFF. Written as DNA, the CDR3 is TGTGCCAGCAGCCAAGTGGGAGCCAGACGTACAAATGAGCAGTTCTTC.

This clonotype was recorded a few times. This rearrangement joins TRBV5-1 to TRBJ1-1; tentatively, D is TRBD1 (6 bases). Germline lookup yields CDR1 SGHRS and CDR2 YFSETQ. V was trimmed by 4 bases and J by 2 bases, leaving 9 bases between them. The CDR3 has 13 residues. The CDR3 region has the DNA TGCGCCAGCAGCCTGGACAGCAACACTGAAGCTTTCTTT. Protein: CASSLDSNTEAFF. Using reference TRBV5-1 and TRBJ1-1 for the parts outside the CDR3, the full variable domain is KAGVTQTPRYLIKTRGQQVTLSCSPISGHRSVSWYQQTPGQGLQFLFEYFSETQRNKGNFPGRFSGRQFSNSRSEMNVSTLELGDSALYLCASSLDSNTEAFFGQGTRLTVV.

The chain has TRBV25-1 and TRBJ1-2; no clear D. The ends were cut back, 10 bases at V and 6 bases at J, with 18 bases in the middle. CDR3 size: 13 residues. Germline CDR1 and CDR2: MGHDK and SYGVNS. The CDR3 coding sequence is TGTGCCACCCCACGAGTGTCAATGCATGGCTACACCTTC. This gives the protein CATPRVSMHGYTF.

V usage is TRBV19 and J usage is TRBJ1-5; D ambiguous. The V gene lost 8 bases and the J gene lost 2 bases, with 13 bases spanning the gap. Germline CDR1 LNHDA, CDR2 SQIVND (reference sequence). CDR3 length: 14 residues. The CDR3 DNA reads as TGTGCCAGTCGGGTTGGGGATGGCAATCAGCCCCAGCATTTT. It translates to CASRVGDGNQPQHF.

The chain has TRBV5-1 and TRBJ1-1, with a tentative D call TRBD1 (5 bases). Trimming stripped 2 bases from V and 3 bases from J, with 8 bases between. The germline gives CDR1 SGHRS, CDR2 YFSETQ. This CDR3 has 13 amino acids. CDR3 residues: CASSLQAYTEAFF. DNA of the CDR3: TGCGCCAGCAGCTTACAGGCCTACACTGAAGCTTTCTTT.

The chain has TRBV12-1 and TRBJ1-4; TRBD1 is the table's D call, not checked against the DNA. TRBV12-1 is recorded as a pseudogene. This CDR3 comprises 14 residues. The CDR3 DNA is TGCGCCAGCAGCCTAGGGCGGGGTAATGAAAAACTGTTTTTT. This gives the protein CASSLGRGNEKLFF.

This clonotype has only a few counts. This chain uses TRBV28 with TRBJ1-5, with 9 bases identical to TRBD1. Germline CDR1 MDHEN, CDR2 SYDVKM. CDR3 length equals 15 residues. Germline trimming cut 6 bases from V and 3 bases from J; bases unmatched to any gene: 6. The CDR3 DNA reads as TGTGCCAGCAGCCCTCGACAGGGGGTCAATCAGCCCCAGCATTTT. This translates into CASSPRQGVNQPQHF.

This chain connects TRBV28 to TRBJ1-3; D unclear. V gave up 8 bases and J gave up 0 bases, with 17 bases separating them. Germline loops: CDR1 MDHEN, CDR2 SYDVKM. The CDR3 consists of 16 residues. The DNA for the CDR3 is TGTGCCAGCTCGAGCAAAGGCCCGTACTCTGGAAACACCATATATTTT. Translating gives CASSSKGPYSGNTIYF. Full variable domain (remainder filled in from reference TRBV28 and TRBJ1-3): DVKVTQSSRYLVKRTGEKVFLECVQDMDHENMFWYRQDPGLGLRLIYFSYDVKMKEKGDIPEGYSVSREKKERFSLILESASTNQTSMYLCASSSKGPYSGNTIYFGEGSWLTVV.

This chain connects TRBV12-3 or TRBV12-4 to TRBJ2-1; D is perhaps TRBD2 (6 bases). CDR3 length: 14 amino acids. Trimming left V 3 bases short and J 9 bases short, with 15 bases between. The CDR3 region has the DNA TGTGCCAGCAGTTTGGAGCGGGTGGCGGGTGAGCAGTTCTTC. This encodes CASSLERVAGEQFF.

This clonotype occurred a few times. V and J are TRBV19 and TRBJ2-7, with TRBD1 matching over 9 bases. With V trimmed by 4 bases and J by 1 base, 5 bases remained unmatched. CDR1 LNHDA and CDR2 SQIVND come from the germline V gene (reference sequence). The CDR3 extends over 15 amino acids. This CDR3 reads CASSRTGDGSYEQYF. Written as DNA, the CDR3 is TGTGCCAGTAGTAGGACAGGGGATGGGTCCTACGAGCAGTACTTC.

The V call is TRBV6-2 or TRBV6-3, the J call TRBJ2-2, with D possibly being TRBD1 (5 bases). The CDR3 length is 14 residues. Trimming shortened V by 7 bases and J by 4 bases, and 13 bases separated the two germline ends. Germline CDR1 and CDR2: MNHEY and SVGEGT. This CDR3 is CASTSQTVTGELFF. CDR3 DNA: TGTGCCAGCACATCACAGACAGTCACCGGGGAGCTGTTTTTT.

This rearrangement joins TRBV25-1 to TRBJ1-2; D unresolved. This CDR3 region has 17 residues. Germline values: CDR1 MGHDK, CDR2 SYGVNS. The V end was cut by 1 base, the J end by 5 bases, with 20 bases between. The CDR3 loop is CASSESGVGPERYGYTF. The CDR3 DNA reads TGTGCCAGCAGTGAATCGGGTGTAGGGCCCGAAAGGTATGGCTACACCTTC.

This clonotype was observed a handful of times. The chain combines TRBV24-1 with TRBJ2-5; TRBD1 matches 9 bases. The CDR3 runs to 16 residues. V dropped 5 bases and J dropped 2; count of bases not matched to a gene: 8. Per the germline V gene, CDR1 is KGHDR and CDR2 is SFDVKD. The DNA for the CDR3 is TGTGCCACCAGTGGTTCGCGGACAGGGGCGCAAGAGACCCAGTACTTC. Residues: CATSGSRTGAQETQYF.

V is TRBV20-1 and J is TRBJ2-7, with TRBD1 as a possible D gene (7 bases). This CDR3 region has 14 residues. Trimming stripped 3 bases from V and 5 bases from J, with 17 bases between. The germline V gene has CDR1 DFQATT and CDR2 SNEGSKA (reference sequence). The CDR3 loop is CSASSLRGVNEQYF. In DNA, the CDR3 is TGCAGTGCTAGTTCTCTCAGGGGGGTTAACGAGCAGTACTTC.

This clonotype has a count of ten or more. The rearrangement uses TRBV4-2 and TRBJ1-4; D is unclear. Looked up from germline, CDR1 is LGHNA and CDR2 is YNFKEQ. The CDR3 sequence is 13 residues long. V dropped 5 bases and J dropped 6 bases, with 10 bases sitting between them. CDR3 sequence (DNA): TGTGCCAGCAGCAGGTCCGGGGATGAAAAACTGTTTTTT. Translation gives CASSRSGDEKLFF.